A single sample is the source of the 9 T cell receptor beta chains below, sequenced in a study of blood T cell repertoires in COVID-19. TCRdb's table, derived via immunoSEQ multiplex PCR, lists solely in-frame clones and lacks some. The sample shows roughly 75,000 clones, around 90% of them seen only once. The specimen sequenced was peripheral blood. These receptors all stem from a human donor in a cohort sampled during active COVID-19.

This clone was picked up a small number of times. The V gene is TRBV10-1, the J gene TRBJ1-5; the D gene is possibly TRBD1 (5 bases). V was trimmed by 4 bases and J by 7 bases, leaving 11 bases between them. This CDR3 has 13 amino acids. From germline, CDR1 is WNHNN and CDR2 SYGVQD (reference sequence). CDR3 amino acids: CASSVAGNQPQHF. The CDR3 DNA is TGCGCCAGCAGTGTAGCAGGGAACCAGCCCCAGCATTTT.

The CDR3 loop is CASIPIGGVNEQFF. DNA for the CDR3: TGTGCCAGCATCCCCATCGGAGGGGTCAATGAGCAGTTCTTC. The chain is built from TRBV7-2 and TRBJ2-1; perhaps TRBD2 as D (6 bases). Germline V CDR1 and CDR2: SGHTA, FQGNSA. Trimming cost V 7 bases and J 6 bases, with 16 bases left between them. The CDR3 is made up of 14 amino acids.

The chain couples TRBV2 to TRBJ2-7; 13 nucleotides line up with TRBD2. CDR1 is SNHLY and CDR2 is FYNNEI in the germline V gene. V was clipped by 6 bases and J by 2 bases; unmatched bases: 4. This CDR3 has 15 amino acids. CDR3 residues: CASREGLAGTYEQYF. DNA for the CDR3: TGTGCCAGCAGGGAGGGACTAGCGGGAACCTACGAGCAGTACTTC. The entire variable domain, with the rest obtained from reference TRBV2 and TRBJ2-7, is as follows: EPEVTQTPSHQVTQMGQEVILRCVPISNHLYFYWYRQILGQKVEFLVSFYNNEISEKSEIFDDQFSVERPDGSNFTLKIRSTKLEDSAMYFCASREGLAGTYEQYFGPGTRLTVT.

The V gene is TRBV7-6, the J gene TRBJ1-6, with TRBD1 matching 7 bases. CDR3 length: 14 amino acids. CDR1 is SGHVS, CDR2 FNYEAQ, per germline. V was pared by 6 bases and J by 4 bases, with 3 bases of the junction left unmatched. The CDR3 reads CASRSGGYNSPLHF. CDR3 nucleotides: TGTGCCAGCAGGTCAGGGGGTTATAATTCACCCCTCCACTTT.

The V and J genes are TRBV6-5 and TRBJ1-6; D unresolved. The length of the CDR3 is 13 residues. Germline assignment: CDR1 MNHEY and CDR2 SVGAGI. The ends were cut back, 7 bases at V and 7 bases at J, with 11 bases in the middle. CDR3 nucleotides: TGTGCCAGCATCCGGCGGATAAATTCACCCCTCCACTTT. The encoded protein is CASIRRINSPLHF.

The J gene is TRBJ2-3, the V gene TRBV5-3, with 9 bases that match TRBD2. TRBV5-3 is identified as an open reading frame with a role that is uncertain. This CDR3 is 16 amino acids long. Trimming removed 2 bases from V and 4 bases from J; junction bases left unmatched: 8. The CDR3 is CARSFQAGGVADTQYF. The CDR3 DNA sequence: TGTGCCAGAAGCTTTCAAGCGGGGGGTGTAGCAGATACGCAGTATTTT.

V is TRBV10-1 and J is TRBJ2-1; 7 bases map to TRBD1. The CDR3 runs to 16 residues. V trimming: 8 bases; J trimming: 0 bases; junction bases outside the gene matches: 10. Germline V gene data show CDR1 as WNHNN and CDR2 as SYGVQD (reference sequence). CDR3 amino acids: CASEGGQAHSYNEQFF. CDR3 bases: TGCGCCAGCGAAGGAGGACAGGCACACTCCTACAATGAGCAGTTCTTC.

The CDR3 region is CASRGLAESYEQYF. CDR3 sequence (DNA): TGTGCCAGCAGGGGACTAGCGGAATCCTACGAGCAGTACTTC. The V gene is TRBV2, the J gene TRBJ2-7; 11 nucleotides align to TRBD2. The junction had 2 bases not matched to a gene; V was cut back by 6 bases and J by 1 base. The CDR3 loop spans 14 amino acids. Germline V gene sequence: CDR1 SNHLY, CDR2 FYNNEI. Looking up the rest from reference TRBV2 and TRBJ2-7 gives the full variable domain: EPEVTQTPSHQVTQMGQEVILRCVPISNHLYFYWYRQILGQKVEFLVSFYNNEISEKSEIFDDQFSVERPDGSNFTLKIRSTKLEDSAMYFCASRGLAESYEQYFGPGTRLTVT.

The chain couples TRBV13 to TRBJ2-4; 13 bases align to TRBD2. V shed 3 bases and J 8 bases; nucleotides not matched to a gene: 7. CDR3 length: 16 residues. CDR1 is PRHDT and CDR2 is FYEKMQ in the germline V gene (reference sequence). CDR3 sequence (DNA): TGTGCCAGCAGCTTCTCTCCGGGACTAGCGGGGTACATTCAGTACTTC. Translating it yields CASSFSPGLAGYIQYF.